This TCR beta chain was identified in a study of blood T cell repertoires in COVID-19. At the level of the study: From the United States, Italy and Spain came samples of acute and convalescent COVID-19. T cells, B-cell-depleted T cells, or PBMCs supplied cDNA or gDNA.

Patients of the Seattle cohort, enrolled during active infection, were followed longitudinally. Worth noting for this clone: The sample carries other DNA sequences with the same CDR3.

With V trimmed by 4 bases and J by 7 bases, 4 bases remained unmatched. The CDR3 has 13 amino acids. Germline assignment: CDR1 LGHDT and CDR2 YNNKEL (reference sequence). Original processing notes: Amplification of reference gene primers was used by the study to estimate nucleated cell counts. This table comes from immunoSEQ multiplex PCR, and its TCRdb copy is limited to in-frame clones, with some not included. V and J calls and clone size follow that table, whereas D and trimming were derived from the DNA. The repertoire consists of around 220,000 clones, with about 81% occurring once and the leading ten covering roughly 8.2%.

The receptor comes from a woman older than 75 with COVID-19, enrolled during active disease. The chain combines TRBV3-1 (or the pseudogene TRBV3-2) with TRBJ1-5; 7 bases align to TRBD1. Sequencing was done on a sample of peripheral blood. The DNA for the CDR3 is TGTGCCAGCAGCCCCGACAGGGAACAGCCCCAGCATTTT. It encodes CASSPDREQPQHF.